The 5 T cell receptor beta chains reported below all come from one sample, sequenced in a study of beta chain features in type 1 diabetes. Overall study findings and caveats: Among all four CD4+ subsets, Type 1 diabetes patients had TCRB CDR3s that were moderately but significantly shorter.

No antigen has been identified for these receptors. The entirety of the isolated RNA underwent reverse transcription, so expressed TCRB transcripts were sequenced. Sequencing used immunoSEQ multiplex PCR; TCRdb keeps in-frame clones, though not all of them. The data show about 280,000 clones, with roughly 15% seen just once and 0.015% to 0.019% held by the top ten. The sequencing input was naive CD4+ T cells from blood. The origin of the receptors is a man aged 18 to 29 with type 1 diabetes.

The table lists this clone with a few counts. J is TRBJ2-5 and V is TRBV7-9; 8 bases match TRBD2. Germline CDR1 SEHNR, CDR2 FQNEAQ (reference sequence). V trimming: 3 bases; J trimming: 2 bases; junction bases outside the gene matches: 2. This CDR3 has 14 amino acids. The CDR3 is CASSFLAGQETQYF. DNA of the CDR3: TGTGCCAGCAGCTTTCTAGCGGGTCAAGAGACCCAGTACTTC.

The chain links TRBV28 to TRBJ2-1; a weak D match, TRBD2 (6 bases). CDR3 size: 13 residues. Germline loops: CDR1 MDHEN, CDR2 SYDVKM. Trimming cost V 7 bases and J 4 bases, with 11 bases left between them. The CDR3 region is CASIKGTYNEQFF. CDR3 DNA: TGTGCCAGCATAAAAGGGACTTACAATGAGCAGTTCTTC.

The chain couples TRBV5-1 to TRBJ2-7, with 7 bases fitting TRBD1. Germline assignment: CDR1 SGHRS and CDR2 YFSETQ. J was trimmed by 3 bases and V by 4 bases; bases with no gene match: 10. The CDR3 totals 15 residues. In DNA, the CDR3 is TGCGCCAGCAGCCCCAGACAGGGAACGGGCTACGAGCAGTACTTC. This translates into CASSPRQGTGYEQYF.

This clone was seen more than once but under ten times. The chain couples TRBV28 to TRBJ2-1; no clear D gene. The ends were cut back, 5 bases at V and 9 bases at J, with 14 bases in the middle. The germline V gene encodes CDR1 MDHEN and CDR2 SYDVKM. The CDR3 contains 13 residues. Here the CDR3 DNA reads TGTGCCAGCAGTCCAATAGTTGCTGTTGAGCAGTTCTTC. Its translation: CASSPIVAVEQFF.

The table lists this clone with a few counts. The chain has TRBV7-9 and TRBJ1-1; D gene unclear. CDR1 and CDR2 from the germline V gene are SEHNR and FQNEAQ (reference sequence). CDR3 length: 14 amino acids. Trimming took off 5 bases at V and 3 bases at J, with 13 bases between the two ends. CDR3 nucleotides: TGTGCCAGCAGCGCAAAGTCCGGGGACACTGAAGCTTTCTTT. It codes for CASSAKSGDTEAFF.